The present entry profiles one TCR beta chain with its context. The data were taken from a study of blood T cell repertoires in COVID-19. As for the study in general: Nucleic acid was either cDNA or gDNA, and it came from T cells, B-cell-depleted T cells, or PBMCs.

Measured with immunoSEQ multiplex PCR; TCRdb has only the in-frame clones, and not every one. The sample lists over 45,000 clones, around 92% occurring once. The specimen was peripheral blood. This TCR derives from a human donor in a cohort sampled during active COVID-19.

The CDR3 nucleotides are TGTGCCAGCAGCTCGGGGACTAGCGGGCGCACAGATACGCAGTATTTT. This sequence encodes CASSSGTSGRTDTQYF. The chain combines TRBV5-4 with TRBJ2-3; the match to TRBD2 covers 12 bases. This CDR3 has 16 amino acids. The J segment lost 1 base and the V segment lost 3 bases, leaving 3 bases of the junction unmatched. Germline lookup yields CDR1 SGHNT and CDR2 YYREEE (reference sequence).